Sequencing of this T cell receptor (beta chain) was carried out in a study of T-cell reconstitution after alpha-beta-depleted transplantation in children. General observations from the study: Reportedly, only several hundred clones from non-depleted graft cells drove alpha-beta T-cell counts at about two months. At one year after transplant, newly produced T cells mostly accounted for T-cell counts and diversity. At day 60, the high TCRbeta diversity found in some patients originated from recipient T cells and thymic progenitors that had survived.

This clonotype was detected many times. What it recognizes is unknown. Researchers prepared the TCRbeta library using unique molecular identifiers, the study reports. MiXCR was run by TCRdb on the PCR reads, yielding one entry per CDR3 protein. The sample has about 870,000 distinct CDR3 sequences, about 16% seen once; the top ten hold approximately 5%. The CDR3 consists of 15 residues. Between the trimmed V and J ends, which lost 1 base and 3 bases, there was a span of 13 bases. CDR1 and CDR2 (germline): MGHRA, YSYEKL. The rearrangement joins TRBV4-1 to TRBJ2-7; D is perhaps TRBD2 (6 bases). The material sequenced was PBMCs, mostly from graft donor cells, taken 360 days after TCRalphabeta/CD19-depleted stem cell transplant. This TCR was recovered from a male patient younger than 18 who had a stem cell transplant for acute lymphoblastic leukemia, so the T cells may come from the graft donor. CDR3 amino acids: CASSQGRDFYYEQYF. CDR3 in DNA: TGCGCCAGCAGCCAAGGCCGGGACTTTTACTACGAGCAGTACTTC.